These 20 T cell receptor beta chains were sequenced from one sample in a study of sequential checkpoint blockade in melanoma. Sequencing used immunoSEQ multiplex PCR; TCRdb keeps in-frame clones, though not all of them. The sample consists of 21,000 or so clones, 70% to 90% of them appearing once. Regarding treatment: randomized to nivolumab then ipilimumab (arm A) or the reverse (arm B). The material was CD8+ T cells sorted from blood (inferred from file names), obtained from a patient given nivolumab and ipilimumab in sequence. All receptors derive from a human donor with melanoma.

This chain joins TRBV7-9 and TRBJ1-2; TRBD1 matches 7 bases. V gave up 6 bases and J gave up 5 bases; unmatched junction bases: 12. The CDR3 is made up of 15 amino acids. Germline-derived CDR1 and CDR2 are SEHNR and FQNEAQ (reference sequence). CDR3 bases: TGTGCCAGCAGTTATACAGGGGTGGAGGGTTATGGCTACACCTTC. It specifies CASSYTGVEGYGYTF.

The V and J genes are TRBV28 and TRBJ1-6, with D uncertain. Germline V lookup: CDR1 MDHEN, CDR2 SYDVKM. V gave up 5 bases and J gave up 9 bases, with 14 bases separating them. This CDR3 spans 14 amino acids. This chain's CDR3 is CASSAIGGISPLHF. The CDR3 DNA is TGTGCCAGCAGTGCGATCGGAGGAATTTCACCCCTCCACTTT. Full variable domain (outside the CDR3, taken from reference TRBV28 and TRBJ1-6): DVKVTQSSRYLVKRTGEKVFLECVQDMDHENMFWYRQDPGLGLRLIYFSYDVKMKEKGDIPEGYSVSREKKERFSLILESASTNQTSMYLCASSAIGGISPLHFGNGTRLTVT.

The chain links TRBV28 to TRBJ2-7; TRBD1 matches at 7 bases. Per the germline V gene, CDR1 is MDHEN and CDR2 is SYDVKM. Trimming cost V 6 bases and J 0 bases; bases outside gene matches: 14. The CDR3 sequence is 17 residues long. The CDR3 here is CASRSGTAKFISYEQYF. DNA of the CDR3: TGTGCCAGCAGATCAGGGACAGCAAAATTTATCTCCTACGAGCAGTACTTC.

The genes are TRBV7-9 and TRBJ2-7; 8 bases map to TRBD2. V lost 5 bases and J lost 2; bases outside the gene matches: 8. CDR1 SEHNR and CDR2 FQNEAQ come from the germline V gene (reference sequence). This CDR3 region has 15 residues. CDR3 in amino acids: CASSLSGGRPYEQYF. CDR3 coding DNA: TGTGCCAGCAGCCTCTCGGGAGGGAGACCCTACGAGCAGTACTTC. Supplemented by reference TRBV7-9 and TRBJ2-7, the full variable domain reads DTGVSQNPRHKITKRGQNVTFRCDPISEHNRLYWYRQTLGQGPEFLTYFQNEAQLEKSRLLSDRFSAERPKGSFSTLEIQRTEQGDSAMYLCASSLSGGRPYEQYFGPGTRLTVT.

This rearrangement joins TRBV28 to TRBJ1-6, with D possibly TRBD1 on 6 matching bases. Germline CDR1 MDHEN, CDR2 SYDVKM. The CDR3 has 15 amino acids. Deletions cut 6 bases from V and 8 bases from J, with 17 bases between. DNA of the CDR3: TGTGCCAGCAGACACGAAACAGGGTGGGATTCACCCCTCCACTTT. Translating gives CASRHETGWDSPLHF.

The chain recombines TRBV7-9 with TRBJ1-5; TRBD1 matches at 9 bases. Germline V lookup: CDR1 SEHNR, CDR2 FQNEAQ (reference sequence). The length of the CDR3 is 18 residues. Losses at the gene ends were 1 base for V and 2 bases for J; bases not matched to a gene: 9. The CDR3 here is CASSLGPGQGFGNQPQHF. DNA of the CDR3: TGTGCCAGCAGCTTAGGGCCGGGACAGGGTTTTGGCAATCAGCCCCAGCATTTT. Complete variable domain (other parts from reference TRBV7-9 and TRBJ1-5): DTGVSQNPRHKITKRGQNVTFRCDPISEHNRLYWYRQTLGQGPEFLTYFQNEAQLEKSRLLSDRFSAERPKGSFSTLEIQRTEQGDSAMYLCASSLGPGQGFGNQPQHFGDGTRLSIL.

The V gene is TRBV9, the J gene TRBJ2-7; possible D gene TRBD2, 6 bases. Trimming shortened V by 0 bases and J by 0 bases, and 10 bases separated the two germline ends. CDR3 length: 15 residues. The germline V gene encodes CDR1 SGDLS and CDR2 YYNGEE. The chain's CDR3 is CASSVDGGTSYEQYF. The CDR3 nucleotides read TGTGCCAGCAGCGTAGACGGGGGAACCTCCTACGAGCAGTACTTC.

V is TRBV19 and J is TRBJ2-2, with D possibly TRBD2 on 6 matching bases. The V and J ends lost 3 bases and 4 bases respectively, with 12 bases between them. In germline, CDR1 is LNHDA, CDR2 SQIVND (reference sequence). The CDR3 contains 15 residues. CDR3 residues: CASSIWQGGTGELFF. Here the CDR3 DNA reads TGTGCCAGTAGTATCTGGCAGGGAGGCACCGGGGAGCTGTTTTTT.

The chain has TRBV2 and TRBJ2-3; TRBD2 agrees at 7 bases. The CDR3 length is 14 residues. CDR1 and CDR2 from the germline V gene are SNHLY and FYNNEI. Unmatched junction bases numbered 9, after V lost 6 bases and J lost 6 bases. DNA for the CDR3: TGTGCCAGCAGGGCGGGAGTAGTTTCGGATACGCAGTATTTT. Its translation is CASRAGVVSDTQYF. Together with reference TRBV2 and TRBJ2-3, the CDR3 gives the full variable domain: EPEVTQTPSHQVTQMGQEVILRCVPISNHLYFYWYRQILGQKVEFLVSFYNNEISEKSEIFDDQFSVERPDGSNFTLKIRSTKLEDSAMYFCASRAGVVSDTQYFGPGTRLTVL.

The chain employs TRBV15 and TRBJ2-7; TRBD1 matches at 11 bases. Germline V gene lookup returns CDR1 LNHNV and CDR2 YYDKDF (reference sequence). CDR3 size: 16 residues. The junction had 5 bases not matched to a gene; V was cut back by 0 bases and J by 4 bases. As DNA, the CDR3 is TGTGCCACCAGCAGAGAGGCCGGGACAGGGGGTTACGAGCAGTACTTC. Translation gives CATSREAGTGGYEQYF.

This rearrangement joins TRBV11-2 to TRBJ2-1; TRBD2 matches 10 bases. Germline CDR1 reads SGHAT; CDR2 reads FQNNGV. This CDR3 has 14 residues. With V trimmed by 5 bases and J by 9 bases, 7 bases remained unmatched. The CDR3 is CASSPSGGVGEQFF. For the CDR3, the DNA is TGTGCCAGCAGCCCGAGCGGGGGGGTCGGTGAGCAGTTCTTC.

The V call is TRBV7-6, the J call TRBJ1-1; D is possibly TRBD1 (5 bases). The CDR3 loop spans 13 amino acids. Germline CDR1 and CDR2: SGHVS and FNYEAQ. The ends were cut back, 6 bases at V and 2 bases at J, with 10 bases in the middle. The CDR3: CASSYDRNTEAFF. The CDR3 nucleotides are TGTGCCAGCAGTTACGACAGAAACACTGAAGCTTTCTTT.

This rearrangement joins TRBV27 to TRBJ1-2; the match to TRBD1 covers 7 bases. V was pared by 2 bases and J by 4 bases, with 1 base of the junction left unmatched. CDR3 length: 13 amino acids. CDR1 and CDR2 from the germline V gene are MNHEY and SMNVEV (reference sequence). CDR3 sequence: CASSLRDSYGYTF. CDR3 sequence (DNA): TGTGCCAGCAGTTTACGGGACAGCTATGGCTACACCTTC.

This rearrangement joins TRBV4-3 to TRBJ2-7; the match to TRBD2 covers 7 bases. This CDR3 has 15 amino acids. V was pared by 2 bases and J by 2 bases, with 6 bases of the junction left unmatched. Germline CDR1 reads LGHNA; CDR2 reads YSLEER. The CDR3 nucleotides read TGCGCCAGCAGCCAACTTCTAGCGGCCGCCTACGAGCAGTACTTC. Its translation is CASSQLLAAAYEQYF.

For the CDR3, the DNA is TGTGCCAGCAGCTACCCCCGGACAGGGGGCCTGATGGTTGAGCAGTTCTTC. This gives the protein CASSYPRTGGLMVEQFF. The gene calls are TRBV7-8 and TRBJ2-1; 11 bases match TRBD1. V was clipped by 4 bases and J by 9 bases; unmatched bases: 14. The CDR3 loop spans 17 amino acids. Germline CDR1 reads SGHVS; CDR2 reads FQNEAQ.

CDR3 nucleotides: TGTGCCAGCAGCTTTAGAGGGTACTACGAGCAGTACTTC. This sequence encodes CASSFRGYYEQYF. The rearrangement joins TRBV11-2 to TRBJ2-7, with D tentatively TRBD2 (5 bases). The CDR3 has 13 residues. V was cut by 3 bases and J by 3 bases, with 9 bases left in between. Germline V lookup: CDR1 SGHAT, CDR2 FQNNGV.

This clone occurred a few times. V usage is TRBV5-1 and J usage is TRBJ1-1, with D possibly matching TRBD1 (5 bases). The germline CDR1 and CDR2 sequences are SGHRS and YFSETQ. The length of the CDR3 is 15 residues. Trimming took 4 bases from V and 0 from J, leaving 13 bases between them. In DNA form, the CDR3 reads TGCGCCAGCAGCATTAACGGGGGAATGAACACTGAAGCTTTCTTT. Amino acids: CASSINGGMNTEAFF.

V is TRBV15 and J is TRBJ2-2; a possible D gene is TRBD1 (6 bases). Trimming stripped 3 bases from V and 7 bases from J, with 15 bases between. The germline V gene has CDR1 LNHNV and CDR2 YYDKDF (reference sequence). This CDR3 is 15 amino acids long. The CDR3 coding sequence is TGTGCCACCAGCAGTCACAACAGGGTTGGCGGGGAGCTGTTTTTT. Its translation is CATSSHNRVGGELFF.

The CDR3 reads CASIRPGGTEAFF. CDR3 nucleotide sequence: TGTGCCAGTATAAGGCCGGGGGGCACTGAAGCTTTCTTT. The chain recombines TRBV19 with TRBJ1-1; tentatively, D is TRBD1 (5 bases). The CDR3 contains 13 residues. Trimming left V 7 bases short and J 4 bases short, with 13 bases between. CDR1 is LNHDA and CDR2 is SQIVND in the germline V gene (reference sequence).

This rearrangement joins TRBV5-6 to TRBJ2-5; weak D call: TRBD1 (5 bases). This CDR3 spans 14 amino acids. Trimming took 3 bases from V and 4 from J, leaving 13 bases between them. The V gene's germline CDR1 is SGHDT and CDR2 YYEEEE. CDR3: CASSSPDTLETQYF. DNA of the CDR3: TGTGCCAGCAGCTCCCCGGACACCCTAGAGACCCAGTACTTC. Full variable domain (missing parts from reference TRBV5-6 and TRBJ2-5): DAGVTQSPTHLIKTRGQQVTLRCSPKSGHDTVSWYQQALGQGPQFIFQYYEEEERQRGNFPDRFSGHQFPNYSSELNVNALLLGDSALYLCASSSPDTLETQYFGPGTRLLVL.